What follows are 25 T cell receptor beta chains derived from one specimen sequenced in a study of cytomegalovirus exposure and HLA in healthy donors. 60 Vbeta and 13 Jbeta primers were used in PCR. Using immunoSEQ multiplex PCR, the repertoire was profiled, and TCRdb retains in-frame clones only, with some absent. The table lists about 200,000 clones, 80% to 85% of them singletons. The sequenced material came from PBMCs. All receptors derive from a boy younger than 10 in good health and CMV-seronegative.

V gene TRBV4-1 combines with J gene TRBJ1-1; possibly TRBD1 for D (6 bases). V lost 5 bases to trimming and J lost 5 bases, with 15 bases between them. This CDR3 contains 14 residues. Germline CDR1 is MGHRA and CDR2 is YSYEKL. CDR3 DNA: TGCGCCAGCAGCTTCCCAGGGGAGGGGACTGAAGCTTTCTTT. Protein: CASSFPGEGTEAFF.

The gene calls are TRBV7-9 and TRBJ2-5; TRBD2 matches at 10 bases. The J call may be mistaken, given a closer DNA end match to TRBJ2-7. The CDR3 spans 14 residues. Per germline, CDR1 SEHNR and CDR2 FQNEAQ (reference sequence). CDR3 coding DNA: TGTGCCAGCAGCTCTAGCGGGAGCGCCTACGAGCAGTACTTC. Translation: CASSSSGSAYEQYF.

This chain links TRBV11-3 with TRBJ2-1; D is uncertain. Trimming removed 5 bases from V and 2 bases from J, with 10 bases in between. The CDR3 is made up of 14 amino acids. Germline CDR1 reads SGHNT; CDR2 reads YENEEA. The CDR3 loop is CASSPTLAYNEQFF. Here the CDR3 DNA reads TGTGCCAGCAGCCCCACCCTAGCCTACAATGAGCAGTTCTTC.

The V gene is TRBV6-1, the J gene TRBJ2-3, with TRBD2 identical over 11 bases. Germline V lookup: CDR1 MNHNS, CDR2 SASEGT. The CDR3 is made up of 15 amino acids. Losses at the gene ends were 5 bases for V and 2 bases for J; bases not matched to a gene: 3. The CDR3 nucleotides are TGTGCCAGCAGTCTAGCGGGAGGCGTCACAGATACGCAGTATTTT. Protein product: CASSLAGGVTDTQYF.

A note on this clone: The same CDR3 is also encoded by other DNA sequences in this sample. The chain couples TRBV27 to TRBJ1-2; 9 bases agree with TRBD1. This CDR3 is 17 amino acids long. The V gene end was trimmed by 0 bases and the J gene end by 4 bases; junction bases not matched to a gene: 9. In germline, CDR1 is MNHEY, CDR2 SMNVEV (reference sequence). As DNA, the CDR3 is TGTGCCAGCAGTTTATCCCCTAATCCGGGACAGGGCTATGGCTACACCTTC. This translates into CASSLSPNPGQGYGYTF.

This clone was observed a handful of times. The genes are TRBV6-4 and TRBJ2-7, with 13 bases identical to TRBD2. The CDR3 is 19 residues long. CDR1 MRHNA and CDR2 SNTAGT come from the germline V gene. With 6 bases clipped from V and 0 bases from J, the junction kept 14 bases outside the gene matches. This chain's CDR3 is CASRDPGGLAGRSSYEQYF. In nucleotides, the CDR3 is TGTGCCAGCAGGGATCCGGGGGGACTAGCGGGGAGAAGCTCCTACGAGCAGTACTTC.

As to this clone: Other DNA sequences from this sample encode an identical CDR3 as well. The CDR3 nucleotides are TGTGCCAGTAGTATAGTCCAATCCCGGGACAGGGATAAAAAACTGTTTTTT. It is translated as CASSIVQSRDRDKKLFF. The chain is built from TRBV19 and TRBJ1-4; 9 bases map to TRBD1. The CDR3 covers 17 residues. The ends lost 1 base at V and 9 bases at J; junction bases unmatched: 12. Per germline, CDR1 LNHDA and CDR2 SQIVND (reference sequence).

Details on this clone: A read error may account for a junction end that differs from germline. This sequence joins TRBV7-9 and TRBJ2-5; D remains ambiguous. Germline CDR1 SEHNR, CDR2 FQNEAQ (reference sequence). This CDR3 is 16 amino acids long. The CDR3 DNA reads TGTTCCAGCAGCTTAGGCTTCCGGAGTAGGCAAGAGACCCAGTACTTC. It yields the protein CSSSLGFRSRQETQYF. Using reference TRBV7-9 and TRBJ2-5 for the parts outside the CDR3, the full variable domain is DTGVSQNPRHKITKRGQNVTFRCDPISEHNRLYWYRQTLGQGPEFLTYFQNEAQLEKSRLLSDRFSAERPKGSFSTLEIQRTEQGDSAMYLCSSSLGFRSRQETQYFGPGTRLLVL.

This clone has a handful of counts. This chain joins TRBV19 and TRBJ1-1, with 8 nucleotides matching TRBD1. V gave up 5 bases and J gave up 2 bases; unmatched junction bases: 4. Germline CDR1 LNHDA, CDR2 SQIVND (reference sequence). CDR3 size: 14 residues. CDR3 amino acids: CASSSGQVNTEAFF. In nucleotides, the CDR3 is TGTGCCAGTAGTTCGGGACAGGTTAACACTGAAGCTTTCTTT.

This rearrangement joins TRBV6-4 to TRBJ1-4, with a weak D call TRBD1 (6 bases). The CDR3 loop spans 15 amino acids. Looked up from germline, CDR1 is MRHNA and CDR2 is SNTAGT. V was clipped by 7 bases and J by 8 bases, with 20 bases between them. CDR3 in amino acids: CASIRRGGEEEKLFF. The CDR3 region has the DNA TGTGCCAGCATTCGAAGAGGGGGGGAGGAGGAAAAACTGTTTTTT.

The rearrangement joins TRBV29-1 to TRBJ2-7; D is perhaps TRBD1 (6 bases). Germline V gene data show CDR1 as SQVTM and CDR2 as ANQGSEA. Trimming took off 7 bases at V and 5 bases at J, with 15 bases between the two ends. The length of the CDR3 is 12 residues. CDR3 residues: CSGIRGPNEQYF. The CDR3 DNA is TGCAGCGGAATCAGGGGCCCTAACGAGCAGTACTTC.

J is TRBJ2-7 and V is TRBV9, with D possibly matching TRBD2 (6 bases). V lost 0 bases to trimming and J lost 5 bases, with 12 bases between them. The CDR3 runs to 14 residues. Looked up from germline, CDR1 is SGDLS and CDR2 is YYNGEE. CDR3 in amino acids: CASSVGNRGNEQYF. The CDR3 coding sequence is TGTGCCAGCAGCGTAGGCAACCGGGGGAACGAGCAGTACTTC.

The CDR3 sequence is CASSYSQVPLNTEAFF. The CDR3 DNA is TGTGCCAGCAGTTACTCCCAGGTCCCCCTGAACACTGAAGCTTTCTTT. The gene calls are TRBV6-5 and TRBJ1-1; D gene ambiguous. Trimming cost V 0 bases and J 0 bases, with 11 bases left between them. Germline assignment: CDR1 MNHEY and CDR2 SVGAGI. The CDR3 consists of 16 residues.

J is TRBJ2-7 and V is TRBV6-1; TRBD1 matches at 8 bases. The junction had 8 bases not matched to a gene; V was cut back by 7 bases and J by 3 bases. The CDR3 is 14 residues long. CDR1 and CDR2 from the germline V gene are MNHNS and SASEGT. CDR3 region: CASKHPGTGYEQYF. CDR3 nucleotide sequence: TGTGCCAGCAAACACCCCGGGACAGGCTACGAGCAGTACTTC.

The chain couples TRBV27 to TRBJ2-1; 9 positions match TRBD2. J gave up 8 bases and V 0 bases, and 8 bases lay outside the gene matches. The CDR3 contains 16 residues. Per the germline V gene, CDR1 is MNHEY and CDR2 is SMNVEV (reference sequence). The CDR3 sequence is CASSLSAGGPRDEQFF. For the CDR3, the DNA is TGTGCCAGCAGTTTATCTGCGGGAGGGCCGAGGGATGAGCAGTTCTTC.

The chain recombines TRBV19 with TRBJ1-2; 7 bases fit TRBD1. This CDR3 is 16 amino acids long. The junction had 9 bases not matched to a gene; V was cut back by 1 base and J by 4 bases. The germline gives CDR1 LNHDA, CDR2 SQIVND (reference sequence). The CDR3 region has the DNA TGTGCCAGTAGTATAGTAGGGACAGAGACTTTCTATGGCTACACCTTC. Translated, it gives CASSIVGTETFYGYTF. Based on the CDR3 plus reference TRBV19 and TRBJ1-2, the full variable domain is DGGITQSPKYLFRKEGQNVTLSCEQNLNHDAMYWYRQDPGQGLRLIYYSQIVNDFQKGDIAEGYSVSREKKESFPLTVTSAQKNPTAFYLCASSIVGTETFYGYTFGSGTRLTVV.

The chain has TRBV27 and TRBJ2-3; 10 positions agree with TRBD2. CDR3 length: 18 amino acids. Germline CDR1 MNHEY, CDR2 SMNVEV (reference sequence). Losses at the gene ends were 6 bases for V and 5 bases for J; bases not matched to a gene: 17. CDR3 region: CASSGFRGLAGEGDTQYF. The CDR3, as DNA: TGTGCCAGCAGCGGTTTCCGGGGGCTAGCGGGGGAGGGAGATACGCAGTATTTT.

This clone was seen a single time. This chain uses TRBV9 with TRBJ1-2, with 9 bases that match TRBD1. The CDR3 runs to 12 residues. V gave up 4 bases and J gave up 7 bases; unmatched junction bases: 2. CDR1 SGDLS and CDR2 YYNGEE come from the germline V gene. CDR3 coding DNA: TGTGCCAGCAGCCGGGACAGGGCTGGCTACACCTTC. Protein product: CASSRDRAGYTF. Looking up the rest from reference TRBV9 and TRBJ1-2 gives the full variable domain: DSGVTQTPKHLITATGQRVTLRCSPRSGDLSVYWYQQSLDQGLQFLIQYYNGEERAKGNILERFSAQQFPDLHSELNLSSLELGDSALYFCASSRDRAGYTFGSGTRLTVV.

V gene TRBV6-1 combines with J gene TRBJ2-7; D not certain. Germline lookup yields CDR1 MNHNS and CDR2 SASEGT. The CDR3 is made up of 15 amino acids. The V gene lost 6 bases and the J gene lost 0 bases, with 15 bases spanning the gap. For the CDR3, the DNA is TGTGCCAGCAGCCCAGAGGAGTCGAGCTCCTACGAGCAGTACTTC. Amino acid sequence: CASSPEESSSYEQYF.

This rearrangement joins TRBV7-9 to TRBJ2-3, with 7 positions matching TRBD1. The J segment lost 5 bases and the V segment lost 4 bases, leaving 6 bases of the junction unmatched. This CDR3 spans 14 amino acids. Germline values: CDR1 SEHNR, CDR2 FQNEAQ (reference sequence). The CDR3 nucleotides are TGTGCCAGCAGCTACCGGGACAGAGTAGATACGCAGTATTTT. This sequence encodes CASSYRDRVDTQYF.

The CDR3 protein is CASSLAVLAGIGPYEQYF. The CDR3 region has the DNA TGTGCCAGCAGCTTAGCGGTGCTAGCGGGAATAGGGCCCTACGAGCAGTACTTC. The chain employs TRBV7-9 and TRBJ2-7; 9 bases line up with TRBD2. Germline CDR1 reads SEHNR; CDR2 reads FQNEAQ (reference sequence). The CDR3 spans 18 residues. V was clipped by 0 bases and J by 2 bases; unmatched bases: 11.

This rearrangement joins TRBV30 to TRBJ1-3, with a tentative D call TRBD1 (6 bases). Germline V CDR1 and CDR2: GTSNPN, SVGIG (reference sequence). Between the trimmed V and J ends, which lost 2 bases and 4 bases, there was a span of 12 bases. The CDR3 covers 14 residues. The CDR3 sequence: CAWSQTGRGNTIYF. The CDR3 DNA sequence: TGTGCCTGGAGTCAGACAGGCCGGGGAAACACCATATATTTT.

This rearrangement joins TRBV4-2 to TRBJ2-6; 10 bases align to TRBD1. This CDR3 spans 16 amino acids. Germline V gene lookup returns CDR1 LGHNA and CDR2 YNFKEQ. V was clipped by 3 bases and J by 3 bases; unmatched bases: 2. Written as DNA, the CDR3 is TGTGCCAGCAGCCAGGACAGGGGGATTGGGGCCAACGTCCTGACTTTC. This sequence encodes CASSQDRGIGANVLTF.

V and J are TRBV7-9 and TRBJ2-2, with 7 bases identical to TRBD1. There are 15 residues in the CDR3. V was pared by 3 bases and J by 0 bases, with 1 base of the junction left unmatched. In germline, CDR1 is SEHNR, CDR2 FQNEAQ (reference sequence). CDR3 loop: CASSFGQANTGELFF. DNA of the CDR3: TGTGCCAGCAGCTTTGGACAGGCGAACACCGGGGAGCTGTTTTTT.

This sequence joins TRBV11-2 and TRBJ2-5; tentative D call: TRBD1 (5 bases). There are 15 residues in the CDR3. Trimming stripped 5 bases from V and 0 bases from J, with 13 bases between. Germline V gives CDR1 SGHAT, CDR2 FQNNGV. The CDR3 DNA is TGTGCCAGCAGCCCCAGGTCAGGGTACCAAGAGACCCAGTACTTC. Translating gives CASSPRSGYQETQYF.